A single sample is the source of the 2 T cell receptor beta chains below, sequenced in a study of blood T cell repertoires in COVID-19. The repertoire was sequenced with immunoSEQ multiplex PCR; TCRdb's copy has only in-frame clones and lacks some. The data show about 260,000 clones, with roughly 83% seen just once and about 4.6% held by the top ten. The sample was peripheral blood. Every receptor here comes from a man aged 55-75 years who had recovered from COVID-19.

The CDR3 is CASSHYSAGRYNEQFF. In nucleotides, the CDR3 is TGTGCCAGCAGCCATTACTCGGCAGGGCGCTACAATGAGCAGTTCTTC. The V and J genes are TRBV11-2 and TRBJ2-1; possible D gene TRBD1, 5 bases. Trimming took off 5 bases at V and 3 bases at J, with 17 bases between the two ends. CDR1 is SGHAT and CDR2 is FQNNGV in the germline V gene. The CDR3 sequence is 16 residues long.

This chain joins TRBV4-1 and TRBJ1-2, with D possibly TRBD1 on 6 matching bases. V lost 0 bases and J 1 base, leaving 15 bases between the germline ends. This CDR3 is 17 amino acids long. Germline V gene lookup returns CDR1 MGHRA and CDR2 YSYEKL. For the CDR3, the DNA is TGCGCCAGCAGCCAAGAGATGATCCTGGACAGTAACTATGGCTACACCTTC. Protein: CASSQEMILDSNYGYTF.